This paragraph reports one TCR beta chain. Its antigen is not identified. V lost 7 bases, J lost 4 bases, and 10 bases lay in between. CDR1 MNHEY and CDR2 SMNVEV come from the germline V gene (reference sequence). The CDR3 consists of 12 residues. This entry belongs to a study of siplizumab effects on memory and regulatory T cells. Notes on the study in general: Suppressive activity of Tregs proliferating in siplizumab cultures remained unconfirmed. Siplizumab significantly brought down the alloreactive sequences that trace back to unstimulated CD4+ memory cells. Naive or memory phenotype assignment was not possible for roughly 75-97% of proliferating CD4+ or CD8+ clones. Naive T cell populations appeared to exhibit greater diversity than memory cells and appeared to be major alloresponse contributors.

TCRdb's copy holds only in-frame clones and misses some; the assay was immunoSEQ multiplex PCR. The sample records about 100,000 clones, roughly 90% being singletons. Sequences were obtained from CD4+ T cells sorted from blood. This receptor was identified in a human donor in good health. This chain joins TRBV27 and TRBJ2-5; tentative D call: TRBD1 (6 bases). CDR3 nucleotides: TGTGCCAGCATGAAGACAGGAGAGACCCAGTACTTC. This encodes CASMKTGETQYF.